The 24 T cell receptor beta chains below all came from one sample that was sequenced in a study of shared clonotypes between healthy human individuals. Naive CD8 cells, CD45RO-negative and positively selected for CCR7, excluded terminally differentiated effector memory CD45RA+ cells. The data were produced by immunoSEQ multiplex PCR, yet TCRdb's version contains in-frame clones alone and is incomplete. This sample has roughly 570,000 clones, with 98% found just once. Material: naive CD8+ T cells sorted from blood. The receptor source for this set is a man aged 30-40 years in good health.

The chain is built from TRBV7-2 and TRBJ1-2; tentatively, D is TRBD1 (6 bases). V shed 1 base and J shed 3 bases, with 9 bases lying between them. From germline, CDR1 is SGHTA and CDR2 FQGNSA. This CDR3 is 14 amino acids long. CDR3 loop: CASSLVAGDYGYTF. In DNA, the CDR3 is TGTGCCAGCAGCTTAGTAGCAGGGGACTATGGCTACACCTTC. The full variable domain, with the rest looked up from reference TRBV7-2 and TRBJ1-2, is GAGVSQSPSNKVTEKGKDVELRCDPISGHTALYWYRQSLGQGLEFLIYFQGNSAPDKSGLPSDRFSAERTGGSVSTLTIQRTQQEDSAVYLCASSLVAGDYGYTFGSGTRLTVV.

J is TRBJ1-2 and V is TRBV10-3; perhaps TRBD1 as D (5 bases). Per germline, CDR1 ENHRY and CDR2 SYGVKD. CDR3 length: 12 amino acids. V was shortened by 7 bases and J by 6 bases, with 12 bases between the two germline ends. CDR3 residues: CAITGGEDGYTF. The CDR3, as DNA: TGTGCCATCACCGGGGGGGAGGATGGCTACACCTTC.

The chain joins TRBV10-1 to TRBJ2-1; D remains unclear. Germline assignment: CDR1 WNHNN and CDR2 SYGVQD (reference sequence). The V and J ends lost 2 bases and 6 bases respectively, with 8 bases between them. CDR3 length: 13 amino acids. CDR3 loop: CASSEQTSNEQFF. The CDR3 coding sequence is TGCGCCAGCAGTGAGCAGACAAGCAATGAGCAGTTCTTC.

The chain uses TRBV11-2 and TRBJ2-3, with D possibly being TRBD2 (6 bases). This CDR3 comprises 16 residues. V was cut by 5 bases and J by 2 bases, with 17 bases left in between. Germline V lookup: CDR1 SGHAT, CDR2 FQNNGV. The CDR3 nucleotides read TGTGCCAGCAGCGACACTAGCCGAGACAACACAGATACGCAGTATTTT. Translated, it gives CASSDTSRDNTDTQYF.

V usage is TRBV13 and J usage is TRBJ1-2, with D maybe TRBD1 (5 bases). In germline, CDR1 is PRHDT, CDR2 FYEKMQ (reference sequence). The CDR3 has 14 amino acids. Trimming removed 0 bases at V and 8 bases at J, with 13 bases between. The CDR3 loop reads CASSLGGLVQGYTF. CDR3 sequence (DNA): TGTGCCAGCAGCTTAGGGGGACTAGTGCAAGGCTACACCTTC.

The V call is TRBV27, the J call TRBJ2-7; no clear D. This CDR3 is built from 13 residues. Looked up from germline, CDR1 is MNHEY and CDR2 is SMNVEV (reference sequence). V lost 4 bases, J lost 1 base, and 8 bases lay in between. CDR3 nucleotide sequence: TGTGCCAGCAGTTCAAGCCCGTCCTACGAGCAGTACTTC. Translation gives CASSSSPSYEQYF.

The chain couples TRBV5-6 to TRBJ2-1; maybe TRBD2 (5 bases). Per germline, CDR1 SGHDT and CDR2 YYEEEE. The CDR3 has 11 amino acids. The V and J ends lost 3 bases and 7 bases respectively, with 5 bases between them. CDR3 residues: CASSWENEQFF. CDR3 DNA sequence: TGTGCCAGCAGCTGGGAGAATGAGCAGTTCTTC. Complete variable domain (other parts from reference TRBV5-6 and TRBJ2-1): DAGVTQSPTHLIKTRGQQVTLRCSPKSGHDTVSWYQQALGQGPQFIFQYYEEEERQRGNFPDRFSGHQFPNYSSELNVNALLLGDSALYLCASSWENEQFFGPGTRLTVL.

V gene TRBV11-2 combines with J gene TRBJ2-7, with a possible D match to TRBD1 (5 bases). Germline V gene sequence: CDR1 SGHAT, CDR2 FQNNGV. Between the trimmed V and J ends, which lost 7 bases and 1 base, there was a span of 14 bases. This CDR3 is 14 amino acids long. The DNA for the CDR3 is TGTGCCAGCACAACAGGCTCCGTTTCCTACGAGCAGTACTTC. Translated, it gives CASTTGSVSYEQYF.

The chain has TRBV7-8 and TRBJ2-2, with 9 positions matching TRBD1. Per the germline V gene, CDR1 is SGHVS and CDR2 is FQNEAQ. With 4 bases clipped from V and 5 bases from J, the junction kept 5 bases outside the gene matches. The CDR3 has 15 amino acids. The CDR3 is CASSYRDRETGELFF. In nucleotides, the CDR3 is TGTGCCAGCAGCTACCGGGACAGGGAAACCGGGGAGCTGTTTTTT.

The J gene is TRBJ1-2, the V gene TRBV5-1, with 9 nucleotides matching TRBD1. Germline V lookup: CDR1 SGHRS, CDR2 YFSETQ. This CDR3 has 16 residues. V lost 2 bases to trimming and J lost 1 base; unmatched junction nucleotides: 6. CDR3 amino acids: CASSFLGQGLNYGYTF. The CDR3 region has the DNA TGCGCCAGCAGCTTTCTTGGACAGGGGCTTAACTATGGCTACACCTTC.

The chain links TRBV28 to TRBJ2-7; D is perhaps TRBD1 (5 bases). Per the germline V gene, CDR1 is MDHEN and CDR2 is SYDVKM. V was cut by 5 bases and J by 3 bases, with 14 bases left in between. CDR3 length: 14 residues. The DNA for the CDR3 is TGTGCCAGCAGTATCCGACAGTCCTTCTACGAGCAGTACTTC. Translating gives CASSIRQSFYEQYF.

This chain links TRBV29-1 with TRBJ1-1; 7 bases agree with TRBD1. The CDR3 totals 12 residues. From germline, CDR1 is SQVTM and CDR2 ANQGSEA. V lost 4 bases and J lost 4; bases outside the gene matches: 3. The CDR3 nucleotides are TGCAGCGTTGGCCACAGGGGCACTGAAGCTTTCTTT. Its protein product is CSVGHRGTEAFF.

The chain is built from TRBV6-1 and TRBJ2-1, with 11 positions matching TRBD2. This CDR3 has 17 residues. Germline trimming cut 4 bases from V and 8 bases from J; bases unmatched to any gene: 13. Germline CDR1 is MNHNS and CDR2 is SASEGT. CDR3 in DNA: TGTGCCAGCAGTGTTGGGGTTAGCGGGAGGGCCTCCGATGAGCAGTTCTTC. Translation: CASSVGVSGRASDEQFF.

This chain uses TRBV7-8 with TRBJ2-2; the D is unclear. The CDR3 has 14 residues. Trimming removed 1 base from V and 6 bases from J, with 9 bases in between. CDR1 is SGHVS, CDR2 FQNEAQ, per germline. CDR3 bases: TGTGCCAGCAGCTTAGACCGCCTTCCCGGGGAGCTGTTTTTT. It translates to CASSLDRLPGELFF.

V and J are TRBV5-1 and TRBJ2-1, with TRBD2 identical over 12 bases. V lost 4 bases and J lost 2; bases outside the gene matches: 4. Germline assignment: CDR1 SGHRS and CDR2 YFSETQ. The CDR3 extends over 16 amino acids. Here the CDR3 DNA reads TGCGCCAGCAGCCCCCTAGCGGGAGGGCCCTACAATGAGCAGTTCTTC. Protein: CASSPLAGGPYNEQFF.

As to this clone: At one end, the junction sequence differs from germline, possibly due to a read error. The DNA for the CDR3 is TGTGCCAGCAGCTTAGGAGGGAACCCTGAAGCTTTCTTT. This encodes CASSLGGNPEAFF. The chain carries TRBV11-2 and TRBJ1-1; no reliable D call. The CDR3 is 13 residues long. From germline, CDR1 is SGHAT and CDR2 FQNNGV.

The chain recombines TRBV7-9 with TRBJ2-5; no definite D call. V lost 7 bases, J lost 1 base, and 10 bases lay in between. Germline lookup yields CDR1 SEHNR and CDR2 FQNEAQ (reference sequence). This CDR3 spans 13 amino acids. CDR3 sequence (DNA): TGTGCCAGCATAGACCCGGTCCAAGAGACCCAGTACTTC. Its translation: CASIDPVQETQYF.

The J gene is TRBJ2-7, the V gene TRBV27; D might be TRBD2 (6 bases). Between the trimmed V and J ends, which lost 6 bases and 6 bases, there was a span of 18 bases. This CDR3 contains 14 residues. Germline CDR1 is MNHEY and CDR2 is SMNVEV (reference sequence). CDR3 nucleotide sequence: TGTGCCAGCAGAACACTGGGGGGTACAAGCGAGCAGTACTTC. It codes for CASRTLGGTSEQYF.

This chain connects TRBV10-3 to TRBJ2-7; 7 bases fit TRBD2. This CDR3 is built from 14 residues. Germline V gene lookup returns CDR1 ENHRY and CDR2 SYGVKD. With V trimmed by 6 bases and J by 7 bases, 12 bases remained unmatched. The CDR3 spells CAIRGGTGRREQYF. The CDR3 coding sequence is TGTGCCATCAGGGGGGGGACCGGACGGAGAGAGCAGTACTTC.

This rearrangement joins TRBV7-8 to TRBJ2-6; unclear D gene. CDR1 and CDR2 from the germline V gene are SGHVS and FQNEAQ. The CDR3 consists of 16 residues. Trimming cost V 1 base and J 0 bases, with 7 bases left between them. The CDR3 loop is CASSLDVHSGANVLTF. The CDR3 region has the DNA TGTGCCAGCAGCTTAGATGTTCACTCTGGGGCCAACGTCCTGACTTTC.

The chain links TRBV5-1 to TRBJ2-2, with D perhaps assigned TRBD1 or TRBD2 (5 bases each). Germline CDR1 SGHRS, CDR2 YFSETQ. CDR3 length equals 15 residues. Trimming left V 4 bases short and J 1 base short, with 11 bases between. As DNA, the CDR3 is TGCGCCAGCAGCATCGGGGCAGGGAACACCGGGGAGCTGTTTTTT. It codes for CASSIGAGNTGELFF.

The V call is TRBV7-9, the J call TRBJ2-3; possible D gene TRBD2, 6 bases. The germline CDR1 and CDR2 sequences are SEHNR and FQNEAQ (reference sequence). CDR3 size: 16 residues. Trimming pared 1 base from V and 2 bases from J, leaving 13 bases between. The CDR3 sequence is CASSLGGSGLTDTQYF. The CDR3 DNA reads TGTGCCAGCAGCTTAGGGGGTAGCGGCCTCACAGATACGCAGTATTTT.

The rearrangement links TRBV27 to TRBJ2-1; 13 bases agree with TRBD2. Germline CDR1 reads MNHEY; CDR2 reads SMNVEV (reference sequence). After removal of 6 bases from V and 2 bases from J, the junction contained 4 bases not matched to a gene. This CDR3 is 16 amino acids long. CDR3 protein: CASSLGLAGTYNEQFF. In DNA form, the CDR3 reads TGTGCCAGCAGCCTGGGACTAGCGGGAACCTACAATGAGCAGTTCTTC.

The chain couples TRBV28 to TRBJ2-1; tentative D call: TRBD1 (6 bases). Germline V gives CDR1 MDHEN, CDR2 SYDVKM. The CDR3 consists of 16 residues. Trimming took off 2 bases at V and 4 bases at J, with 15 bases between the two ends. CDR3 amino acids: CASSLEAGDFYNEQFF. As DNA, the CDR3 is TGTGCCAGCAGTTTAGAGGCAGGGGATTTTTACAATGAGCAGTTCTTC.